This paragraph reports one T cell receptor (beta chain). The antigen is undetermined. Assay: immunoSEQ multiplex PCR; the TCRdb copy retains only in-frame clones and omits some. The repertoire has roughly 56,000 clones, 84% of them found once; the top ten carry under 6%. The sample belongs to a study of OX40 agonist ivuxolimab in advanced cancers. Study at large: It was ivuxolimab, an agonistic anti-OX40 (CD134) antibody, that patients were treated with.

Overall study results and limits: Fewer expanded clones were found on average in CD4+ than in CD8+ T cells. Specificity for antigen went undetermined in the expanded peripheral T cells.

The V segment lost 5 bases and the J segment 2 bases; nucleotides outside the gene matches: 5. CDR1 is SGHRS, CDR2 YFSETQ, per germline. The CDR3 contains 14 residues. The sample here was CD4+ or CD8+ T cells sorted from blood, taken in a trial of the OX40 agonist ivuxolimab. This chain connects TRBV5-1 to TRBJ2-5; 8 positions match TRBD2. The receptor's source is an adult with an advanced solid tumor such as melanoma, head and neck, liver or kidney cancer. In DNA form, the CDR3 reads TGCGCCAGCAGAACGGGACTAGGGCAAGAGACCCAGTACTTC. As protein: CASRTGLGQETQYF.